These 20 T cell receptor beta chains were sequenced from one sample in a study of metastatic and nonmetastatic thyroid tumors. Not a single patient had been given any form of treatment at any point before undergoing thyroid surgery. MiXCR was used by TCRdb to re-call the PCR reads. Of about 14,000 clones detected, over 25% appear once; the ten largest clones hold about 19%. The sample was tumor tissue. The receptor set was obtained from a female donor with papillary thyroid cancer or a benign thyroid nodule (not recorded which). Some clones in this sample may be carry-over from other donors' samples.

This clone is a singleton in its sample. The chain uses TRBV30 and TRBJ1-6, with TRBD1 identical over 12 bases. This CDR3 has 14 residues. V trimming: 3 bases; J trimming: 9 bases; junction bases outside the gene matches: 3. Germline V gene data show CDR1 as GTSNPN and CDR2 as SVGIG (reference sequence). DNA for the CDR3: TGTGCCTGGAGGGGACAGGGGGCTGGTTCACCCCTCCACTTT. It specifies CAWRGQGAGSPLHF. Filled out from reference TRBV30 and TRBJ1-6, the complete variable domain reads SQTIHQWPATLVQPVGSPLSLECTVEGTSNPNLYWYRQAAGRGLQLLFYSVGIGQISSEVPQNLSASRPQDRQFILSSKKLLLSDSGFYLCAWRGQGAGSPLHFGNGTRLTVT.

In this sample, this clone turned up a few times. The J gene is TRBJ2-1, the V gene TRBV2, with TRBD1 as a possible D gene (5 bases). The CDR3 is made up of 13 amino acids. From germline, CDR1 is SNHLY and CDR2 FYNNEI. Deletions cut 8 bases from V and 7 bases from J, with 15 bases between. The CDR3 sequence: CASPRQSGNEQFF. CDR3 in DNA: TGTGCCAGCCCCCGACAGTCCGGGAATGAGCAGTTCTTC.

The rearrangement uses TRBV3-1 and TRBJ2-7; 14 bases map to TRBD2. Germline V gives CDR1 LGHDT, CDR2 YNNKEL (reference sequence). J gave up 4 bases and V 4 bases, and 3 bases lay outside the gene matches. This CDR3 comprises 15 residues. The DNA for the CDR3 is TGTGCCAGCAGCCTCCGACTAGCGGGAGGGTACGAGCAGTACTTC. It translates to CASSLRLAGGYEQYF.

The chain couples TRBV5-1 to TRBJ2-1, with TRBD2 matching 7 bases. The J segment lost 5 bases and the V segment lost 4 bases, leaving 9 bases of the junction unmatched. The CDR3 length is 15 residues. The germline CDR1 and CDR2 sequences are SGHRS and YFSETQ. In nucleotides, the CDR3 is TGCGCCAGCAGCCCATCCGGGACTATGAACAATGAGCAGTTCTTC. Its protein product is CASSPSGTMNNEQFF. Combining the CDR3 with reference TRBV5-1 and TRBJ2-1 gives the whole variable domain KAGVTQTPRYLIKTRGQQVTLSCSPISGHRSVSWYQQTPGQGLQFLFEYFSETQRNKGNFPGRFSGRQFSNSRSEMNVSTLELGDSALYLCASSPSGTMNNEQFFGPGTRLTVL.

This chain uses TRBV20-1 with TRBJ1-2, with 7 bases matching TRBD1. The CDR3 has 12 residues. CDR1 and CDR2 (germline): DFQATT, SNEGSKA (reference sequence). The CDR3: CRPGQSNYGYTF. CDR3 bases: TGCAGACCGGGACAGAGTAACTATGGCTACACCTTC.

This rearrangement joins TRBV14 to TRBJ2-7, with 7 bases that match TRBD1. This CDR3 is 14 amino acids long. Trimming removed 4 bases from V and 6 bases from J; junction bases left unmatched: 9. Looked up from germline, CDR1 is SGHDN and CDR2 is FVKESK. CDR3 DNA sequence: TGTGCCAGCAGCCTACAGGGGAAAAGGGGCGAGCAGTACTTC. Amino acid sequence: CASSLQGKRGEQYF.

Ten or more counts support this clone. This may be a read error: a much more frequent sequence differs by one nucleotide. The chain uses TRBV6-1 and TRBJ2-2, with D tentatively TRBD2 (6 bases). The CDR3 sequence is 15 residues long. CDR1 and CDR2 (germline): MNHNS, SASEGT. CDR3 residues: CASSPMTAGTGELSF. The CDR3 region has the DNA TGTGCCAGCAGCCCGATGACAGCGGGCACCGGGGAGCTGTCTTTT.

This clone occurred a few times. The gene calls are TRBV19 and TRBJ2-2; D is undetermined. CDR3 length equals 13 residues. CDR1 LNHDA and CDR2 SQIVND come from the germline V gene (reference sequence). Trimming shortened V by 11 bases and J by 4 bases, and 14 bases separated the two germline ends. CDR3 protein: CALTSGCTGELFF. The CDR3 nucleotides read TGTGCCCTCACATCAGGTTGCACCGGGGAGCTGTTTTTT.

This clone showed up many times. V usage is TRBV12-3 or TRBV12-4 and J usage is TRBJ2-3, with 10 bases aligning to TRBD2. V trimming: 4 bases; J trimming: 3 bases; junction bases outside the gene matches: 7. There are 16 residues in the CDR3. CDR3 residues: CASSSPEREGTDTQYF. The CDR3 DNA is TGTGCCAGCAGTTCCCCTGAGCGGGAGGGTACAGATACGCAGTATTTT.

At least ten counts were recorded for this clone. This CDR3 reads CASSEGSGGQDTQYF. CDR3 DNA sequence: TGTGCCAGCAGTGAAGGGAGCGGGGGCCAGGATACGCAGTATTTT. The V call is TRBV6-1, the J call TRBJ2-3; the match to TRBD2 covers 8 bases. V lost 1 base, J lost 6 bases, and 6 bases stayed unmatched. The length of the CDR3 is 15 residues. CDR1 is MNHNS, CDR2 SASEGT, per germline.

This rearrangement joins TRBV5-4 to TRBJ2-1, with D perhaps being TRBD1 or TRBD2 (5 bases each). Deletions cut 1 base from V and 5 bases from J, with 10 bases between. Germline CDR1 SGHNT, CDR2 YYREEE (reference sequence). The CDR3 runs 14 residues. The CDR3, as DNA: TGTGCCAGCAGCTTGCAGGGACCGGACAATGAGCAGTTCTTC. It encodes CASSLQGPDNEQFF.

The J gene is TRBJ2-5, the V gene TRBV6-2 or TRBV6-3; unclear D gene. The CDR3 spans 9 residues. Deletions cut 10 bases from V and 6 bases from J, with 6 bases between. Germline-derived CDR1 and CDR2 are MNHEY and SVGEGT. The CDR3: CAIHQTQYF. The CDR3 DNA reads as TGTGCCATCCATCAGACCCAGTACTTC.

This clone was counted ten times or more. The chain couples TRBV3-1 to TRBJ1-5, with TRBD1 matching 9 bases. After removal of 3 bases from V and 6 bases from J, the junction contained 3 bases not matched to a gene. The CDR3 is made up of 14 amino acids. The germline CDR1 and CDR2 sequences are LGHDT and YNNKEL (reference sequence). CDR3 nucleotide sequence: TGTGCCAGCAGCCAGACAGGGGGGGGTCAGCCCCAGCATTTT. This gives the protein CASSQTGGGQPQHF. The whole variable domain, filled in from reference TRBV3-1 and TRBJ1-5, reads DTAVSQTPKYLVTQMGNDKSIKCEQNLGHDTMYWYKQDSKKFLKIMFSYNNKELIINETVPNRFSPKSPDKAHLNLHINSLELGDSAVYFCASSQTGGGQPQHFGDGTRLSIL.

This chain links TRBV5-1 with TRBJ2-3; D ambiguous. There are 14 residues in the CDR3. The V gene lost 0 bases and the J gene lost 0 bases, with 5 bases spanning the gap. Germline values: CDR1 SGHRS, CDR2 YFSETQ. Written as DNA, the CDR3 is TGCGCCAGCAGCTTGGAAGGCAGCACAGATACGCAGTATTTT. It yields the protein CASSLEGSTDTQYF.

This clone has just a few counts. The chain uses TRBV27 and TRBJ1-2; no clear D gene. This CDR3 spans 16 amino acids. Germline V gene sequence: CDR1 MNHEY, CDR2 SMNVEV (reference sequence). Trimming removed 0 bases at V and 8 bases at J, with 19 bases between. CDR3 coding DNA: TGTGCCAGCAGTTTATCGACGGGCCTAATGATAGGGGGCTACACCTTC. Translation gives CASSLSTGLMIGGYTF.

This clone showed up many times. CDR3 sequence reads: CASSSPVVNTEAFF. In DNA form, the CDR3 reads TGTGCCAGCAGCTCCCCGGTAGTGAACACTGAAGCTTTCTTT. J is TRBJ1-1 and V is TRBV28; D remains unclear. CDR1 MDHEN and CDR2 SYDVKM come from the germline V gene. Trimming stripped 6 bases from V and 0 bases from J, with 11 bases between. The CDR3 is 14 amino acids.

This clone is judged medium-sized. The chain couples TRBV5-1 to TRBJ1-2; 11 bases align to TRBD1. This CDR3 is built from 15 residues. Germline-derived CDR1 and CDR2 are SGHRS and YFSETQ. The junction had 9 bases not matched to a gene; V was cut back by 4 bases and J by 7 bases. CDR3: CASSLRTGGDFGYTF. The DNA for the CDR3 is TGCGCCAGCAGCCTACGGACAGGGGGCGATTTTGGCTACACCTTC.

The chain is built from TRBV20-1 and TRBJ2-7; D call uncertain. This CDR3 has 14 amino acids. Between the trimmed V and J ends, which lost 0 bases and 2 bases, there was a span of 11 bases. The germline V gene has CDR1 DFQATT and CDR2 SNEGSKA (reference sequence). This chain's CDR3 is CSARDFRNPYEQYF. The CDR3 DNA follows: TGCAGTGCTAGAGACTTCAGGAACCCCTACGAGCAGTACTTC.

This clone is labeled as medium-sized. V gene TRBV2 combines with J gene TRBJ2-7, with 7 bases aligning to TRBD2. V shed 1 base and J 3 bases; nucleotides not matched to a gene: 3. This CDR3 comprises 14 residues. In germline, CDR1 is SNHLY, CDR2 FYNNEI. The CDR3 bases are TGTGCCAGCAGTGAAGACAGCGGGAACTACGAGCAGTACTTC. Protein sequence: CASSEDSGNYEQYF.

The chain recombines TRBV5-1 with TRBJ1-2; 7 bases agree with TRBD1. The germline V gene has CDR1 SGHRS and CDR2 YFSETQ. This CDR3 is 16 amino acids long. V lost 4 bases, J lost 4 bases, and 13 bases stayed unmatched. The CDR3 spells CASSEGTDRTAYGYTF. The CDR3 DNA is TGCGCCAGCAGCGAGGGGACAGACCGAACGGCCTATGGCTACACCTTC. The full variable domain, rest sourced from reference TRBV5-1 and TRBJ1-2, is KAGVTQTPRYLIKTRGQQVTLSCSPISGHRSVSWYQQTPGQGLQFLFEYFSETQRNKGNFPGRFSGRQFSNSRSEMNVSTLELGDSALYLCASSEGTDRTAYGYTFGSGTRLTVV.